Listed here are 30 T cell receptor beta chains from one sample, sequenced in a study of blood T cell repertoires in COVID-19. Data came from immunoSEQ multiplex PCR; TCRdb stores just in-frame clones and leaves some out. The data show 25,000 to 30,000 clones, 85% seen once. Input material: peripheral blood. The receptors were gathered from a human donor in a cohort sampled during active COVID-19.

This sequence joins TRBV5-6 and TRBJ2-2; D possibly corresponds to TRBD1 (6 bases). V dropped 0 bases and J dropped 1 base, with 7 bases sitting between them. The CDR3 is 15 residues long. CDR1 is SGHDT, CDR2 YYEEEE, per germline. The CDR3 spells CASSLVRGNTGELFF. CDR3 coding DNA: TGTGCCAGCAGCTTGGTCAGGGGGAACACCGGGGAGCTGTTTTTT.

This clone occurred once. The chain links TRBV11-1 to TRBJ2-6, with a tentative D call TRBD2 (5 bases). This CDR3 comprises 15 residues. V was shortened by 1 base and J by 2 bases, with 6 bases between the two germline ends. The germline gives CDR1 SGHAT, CDR2 FQDESV (reference sequence). CDR3 bases: TGTGCCAGCAGCTTAGGGGGAGCTGGGGCCAACGTCCTGACTTTC. Translated, it gives CASSLGGAGANVLTF.

Of note for this clone: The conserved phenylalanine or tryptophan is not found at the CDR3 terminus, so this likely reflects a read error. It is unclear where the CDR3 begins or ends on the DNA, so no DNA is shown, and the CDR3 is as TCRdb lists it. This CDR3 is CASSQDEAGAGQASY. The chain couples TRBV4-2 to TRBJ2-7; TRBD1 is the table's D call, not checked against the DNA. The CDR3 length is 15 residues, termini included. Germline values: CDR1 LGHNA, CDR2 YNFKEQ.

The chain combines TRBV9 with TRBJ1-5, with 9 bases lining up with TRBD1. Germline values: CDR1 SGDLS, CDR2 YYNGEE. CDR3 length: 16 amino acids. Germline trimming cut 4 bases from V and 2 bases from J; bases unmatched to any gene: 7. For the CDR3, the DNA is TGTGCCAGCAGCCCTTCGGACAGGGGTGGCAATCAGCCCCAGCATTTT. Protein: CASSPSDRGGNQPQHF.

This sequence joins TRBV7-2 and TRBJ1-6; the D gene is possibly TRBD1 (6 bases). The CDR3 contains 13 residues. Germline V gene sequence: CDR1 SGHTA, CDR2 FQGNSA. With 5 bases removed from V and 11 bases from J, the gap between germline ends came to 13 bases. CDR3 region: CASSRQDVAPLHF. DNA of the CDR3: TGTGCCAGCAGCAGACAGGACGTGGCACCCCTCCACTTT.

The rearrangement joins TRBV12-2 to TRBJ1-4. TRBV12-2 is a recognized pseudogene. The CDR3 sequence is 19 residues long. The CDR3: CASRLARGSPGRGGEKLFF. The CDR3 DNA reads as TGTGCAAGTCGCTTAGCGAGGGGTAGTCCGGGACGGGGGGGAGAAAAACTGTTTTTT.

This chain connects TRBV14 to TRBJ2-7; 9 positions agree with TRBD2. This CDR3 comprises 16 residues. Per the germline V gene, CDR1 is SGHDN and CDR2 is FVKESK. Germline trimming cut 1 base from V and 3 bases from J; bases unmatched to any gene: 7. The chain's CDR3 is CASSQVTSGPYYEQYF. CDR3 DNA sequence: TGTGCCAGCAGCCAAGTTACTAGCGGGCCTTACTACGAGCAGTACTTC.

This clone was detected once. This chain links TRBV21-1 with TRBJ2-1; TRBD2 reflects the table's D call only, with no check against the DNA. TRBV21-1 corresponds to a pseudogene. The CDR3 is 13 residues long. CDR3 sequence (DNA): TGTGCCAGCAGCCGGGGGGGCGGCAATGAGCAGTTCTTC. This sequence encodes CASSRGGGNEQFF.

The gene calls are TRBV24-1 and TRBJ1-5; D is perhaps TRBD1 (5 bases). Germline CDR1 and CDR2: KGHDR and SFDVKD. Trimming took off 4 bases at V and 0 bases at J, with 12 bases between the two ends. The length of the CDR3 is 16 residues. Written as DNA, the CDR3 is TGTGCCACCAGTGAATCGGACATTGATAGCAATCAGCCCCAGCATTTT. Its translation is CATSESDIDSNQPQHF.

This chain joins TRBV27 and TRBJ1-2, with TRBD1 matching over 11 bases. Trimming took 5 bases from V and 4 from J; bases not matched to a gene: 12. CDR3 size: 17 residues. Germline CDR1 is MNHEY and CDR2 is SMNVEV (reference sequence). The CDR3 bases are TGTGCCAGCAGTATCCTGACCGGGACAGGGGGGAGCTATGGCTACACCTTC. As protein: CASSILTGTGGSYGYTF.

The chain uses TRBV6-5 and TRBJ1-6; no clear D. CDR3 length: 15 residues. The germline V gene encodes CDR1 MNHEY and CDR2 SVGAGI. Trimming removed 8 bases from V and 1 base from J, with 12 bases in between. The CDR3 bases are TGTGCCAGCCTTCCCGGTGGTTCCTATAATTCACCCCTCCACTTT. It specifies CASLPGGSYNSPLHF.

The chain combines TRBV6-5 with TRBJ1-6, with D hard to call. Germline loops: CDR1 MNHEY, CDR2 SVGAGI. The CDR3 totals 15 residues. Trimming cost V 7 bases and J 5 bases, with 15 bases left between them. CDR3 nucleotides: TGTGCCAGCATTCGGGCCGCGGGCCATAATTCACCCCTCCACTTT. It encodes CASIRAAGHNSPLHF.

This chain connects TRBV2 to TRBJ1-1; D is uncertain. Trimming pared 8 bases from V and 0 bases from J, leaving 16 bases between. The CDR3 is made up of 15 amino acids. In germline, CDR1 is SNHLY, CDR2 FYNNEI. The CDR3: CASFRVRPMNTEAFF. The CDR3 DNA is TGTGCCAGCTTCCGGGTCCGCCCAATGAACACTGAAGCTTTCTTT.

The V and J genes are TRBV19 and TRBJ2-1; D is perhaps TRBD2 (6 bases). Germline CDR1 reads LNHDA; CDR2 reads SQIVND (reference sequence). The ends were cut back, 7 bases at V and 6 bases at J, with 13 bases in the middle. The CDR3 runs to 13 residues. CDR3 loop: CASNLMGGNEQFF. The CDR3 bases are TGTGCCAGTAACCTCATGGGGGGCAATGAGCAGTTCTTC.

The gene calls are TRBV12-3 or TRBV12-4 and TRBJ1-5, with D tentatively TRBD1 (5 bases). The V gene lost 8 bases and the J gene lost 7 bases, with 15 bases spanning the gap. This CDR3 contains 13 residues. The chain's CDR3 is CASSNGGWQPQHF. In DNA, the CDR3 is TGTGCCAGCTCTAACGGGGGGTGGCAGCCCCAGCATTTT.

This clone was seen only once. V gene TRBV6-2 or TRBV6-3 combines with J gene TRBJ2-1, with a possible D match to TRBD2 (6 bases). CDR3 length equals 15 residues. Trimming removed 1 base at V and 5 bases at J, with 12 bases between. CDR1 is MNHEY, CDR2 SVGEGT, per germline. The CDR3 reads CASSYWAGTDNEQFF. The CDR3 DNA is TGTGCCAGCAGTTACTGGGCGGGGACTGACAATGAGCAGTTCTTC.

The V call is TRBV12-3 or TRBV12-4, the J call TRBJ2-5; no definite D call. The CDR3 extends over 13 amino acids. The V and J ends lost 8 bases and 5 bases respectively, with 15 bases between them. The CDR3 reads CASGKWSGETQYF. In DNA form, the CDR3 reads TGTGCCAGCGGAAAATGGAGTGGTGAGACCCAGTACTTC.

The V call is TRBV9, the J call TRBJ2-3; TRBD2 is a possible D gene (5 bases). CDR1 is SGDLS, CDR2 YYNGEE, per germline. V lost 7 bases, J lost 2 bases, and 20 bases lay in between. CDR3 length: 16 amino acids. The CDR3 sequence is CASAPGISETTDTQYF. CDR3 in DNA: TGTGCCAGCGCCCCGGGCATTAGCGAAACCACAGATACGCAGTATTTT. The full variable domain, with the rest looked up from reference TRBV9 and TRBJ2-3, is DSGVTQTPKHLITATGQRVTLRCSPRSGDLSVYWYQQSLDQGLQFLIQYYNGEERAKGNILERFSAQQFPDLHSELNLSSLELGDSALYFCASAPGISETTDTQYFGPGTRLTVL.

The chain couples TRBV28 to TRBJ1-5, with no clear D. Deletions cut 3 bases from V and 3 bases from J, with 6 bases between. This CDR3 spans 13 amino acids. Germline V gives CDR1 MDHEN, CDR2 SYDVKM. CDR3 coding DNA: TGTGCCAGCAGTTTTCGGTACAATCAGCCCCAGCATTTT. Amino acids: CASSFRYNQPQHF.

This clone came up a few times. V and J are TRBV5-4 and TRBJ2-1, with 9 nucleotides matching TRBD2. This CDR3 is built from 16 residues. The V gene end was trimmed by 5 bases and the J gene end by 6 bases; junction bases not matched to a gene: 12. Germline CDR1 is SGHNT and CDR2 is YYREEE (reference sequence). The chain's CDR3 is CASSAPPRGGANEQFF. Written as DNA, the CDR3 is TGTGCCAGCAGTGCTCCTCCCCGCGGGGGGGCCAATGAGCAGTTCTTC.

The chain employs TRBV29-1 and TRBJ2-2, with 8 bases lining up with TRBD2. The J segment lost 6 bases and the V segment lost 7 bases, leaving 10 bases of the junction unmatched. This CDR3 comprises 14 residues. Germline-derived CDR1 and CDR2 are SQVTM and ANQGSEA. This chain's CDR3 is CSAVGREGPGELFF. DNA for the CDR3: TGCAGCGCCGTCGGGAGGGAGGGTCCCGGGGAGCTGTTTTTT.

V and J are TRBV30 and TRBJ1-6; D might be TRBD1 (5 bases). The V and J ends lost 2 bases and 8 bases respectively, with 10 bases between them. Germline values: CDR1 GTSNPN, CDR2 SVGIG (reference sequence). The CDR3 sequence is 13 residues long. CDR3 DNA: TGTGCCTGGAGTCAGGGATTCGATTCACCCCTCCACTTT. Translating it yields CAWSQGFDSPLHF.

The CDR3 is CATMVSGLNEQFF. The CDR3 DNA follows: TGTGCCACCATGGTCAGCGGGCTTAATGAGCAGTTCTTC. This chain links TRBV7-9 with TRBJ2-1, with D possibly being TRBD2 (6 bases). Trimming shortened V by 10 bases and J by 7 bases, and 17 bases separated the two germline ends. The germline gives CDR1 SEHNR, CDR2 FQNEAQ (reference sequence). The CDR3 consists of 13 residues.

The chain uses TRBV6-2 or TRBV6-3 and TRBJ1-5; 7 positions match TRBD1. The CDR3 has 15 amino acids. V shed 6 bases and J 0 bases; nucleotides not matched to a gene: 5. Germline assignment: CDR1 MNHEY and CDR2 SVGEGT. CDR3 protein: CASSRTGYSNQPQHF. CDR3 coding DNA: TGTGCCAGCAGCCGGACAGGCTATAGCAATCAGCCCCAGCATTTT.

The chain combines TRBV6-2 or TRBV6-3 with TRBJ1-1; D is possibly TRBD1 (5 bases). The CDR3 loop spans 14 amino acids. The germline V and J ends were trimmed by 6 bases and 0 bases, with 11 bases remaining between them. Germline assignment: CDR1 MNHEY and CDR2 SVGEGT. As DNA, the CDR3 is TGTGCCAGCAGCAGACAGATGATGAACACTGAAGCTTTCTTT. This encodes CASSRQMMNTEAFF.

This clone was observed a handful of times. The chain carries TRBV6-1 and TRBJ2-7, with TRBD2 matching over 11 bases. Germline V gives CDR1 MNHNS, CDR2 SASEGT. The ends lost 2 bases at V and 2 bases at J; junction bases unmatched: 2. CDR3 size: 15 residues. CDR3 region: CASSELAGGTYEQYF. The CDR3 coding sequence is TGTGCCAGCAGTGAACTAGCGGGGGGAACCTACGAGCAGTACTTC.

The V and J genes are TRBV7-2 and TRBJ2-7; D unclear. Germline V gene sequence: CDR1 SGHTA, CDR2 FQGNSA. Deletions cut 5 bases from V and 0 bases from J, with 11 bases between. This CDR3 is 14 amino acids long. The CDR3 nucleotides read TGTGCCAGCAGCCCTAGGTTACACTCCTACGAGCAGTACTTC. Protein: CASSPRLHSYEQYF.

This clone has a handful of counts. The rearrangement joins TRBV7-8 to TRBJ2-7; a weak D match, TRBD1 (6 bases). Germline loops: CDR1 SGHVS, CDR2 FQNEAQ. The V end was cut by 6 bases, the J end by 2 bases, with 20 bases between. The CDR3 has 16 residues. CDR3 sequence (DNA): TGTGCCAGCAGGCTAGGCTGGGACATCGGGACCTACGAGCAGTACTTC. This codes for CASRLGWDIGTYEQYF.

This clone was found many times. The gene calls are TRBV3-1 (or the pseudogene TRBV3-2) and TRBJ1-2; 8 bases map to TRBD1. The CDR3 spans 14 residues. Germline assignment: CDR1 LGHDT and CDR2 YNNKEL (reference sequence). V shed 3 bases, J shed 8 bases, and the junction held 8 bases outside the gene matches. The CDR3 loop is CASSQSGGLLGYTF. CDR3 nucleotide sequence: TGTGCCAGCAGCCAGTCAGGGGGCTTATTAGGCTACACCTTC.

This clone was seen a few times. The rearrangement joins TRBV20-1 to TRBJ2-7; D not resolved. This CDR3 spans 11 amino acids. The germline V and J ends were trimmed by 1 base and 6 bases, with 7 bases remaining between them. From germline, CDR1 is DFQATT and CDR2 SNEGSKA (reference sequence). CDR3 loop: CSARGQVEQYF. The CDR3 nucleotides are TGCAGTGCTAGAGGGCAGGTCGAGCAGTACTTC.